Following are 31 T cell receptor beta chains from one sample sequenced in a study of shared clonotypes between healthy human individuals. Generated by immunoSEQ multiplex PCR, the TCRdb table keeps only in-frame clones and is missing some. Of hundreds of thousands of clones in the sample, around 78% were seen once. Sequencing used memory CD4+ T cells sorted from blood. The subset is: CD45RA-negative fraction. The receptors shown here come from a woman aged 25 to 39 in good health.

The chain uses TRBV28 and TRBJ1-5; D gene uncertain. Per germline, CDR1 MDHEN and CDR2 SYDVKM. Trimming removed 5 bases from V and 0 bases from J, with 11 bases in between. CDR3 length: 15 residues. The CDR3 is CASSPPRHSNQPQHF. The CDR3 nucleotides read TGTGCCAGCAGTCCACCAAGACATAGCAATCAGCCCCAGCATTTT.

The rearrangement joins TRBV9 to TRBJ2-3; TRBD1 agrees at 7 bases. J gave up 0 bases and V 4 bases, and 8 bases lay outside the gene matches. This CDR3 contains 16 residues. Germline CDR1 reads SGDLS; CDR2 reads YYNGEE. DNA of the CDR3: TGTGCCAGCAGCACAGACTGGACAGGCAGCACAGATACGCAGTATTTT. Its protein product is CASSTDWTGSTDTQYF.

The genes are TRBV6-1 and TRBJ1-1; D ambiguous. The V end was cut by 0 bases, the J end by 8 bases, with 10 bases between. CDR1 and CDR2 (germline): MNHNS, SASEGT. This CDR3 comprises 13 residues. The CDR3 sequence: CASSEAGLLEAFF. The CDR3 nucleotides read TGTGCCAGCAGTGAAGCCGGGCTGTTAGAAGCTTTCTTT.

V gene TRBV12-1 combines with J gene TRBJ2-3; no check of the table's D call, TRBD2, against the DNA was made. TRBV12-1 is termed a pseudogene. There are 22 residues in the CDR3. The CDR3 here is CASSPLGGTGTSGRAGGDTQYF. The CDR3 nucleotides are TGTGCCAGCAGCCCCCTGGGGGGAACCGGGACTAGCGGGAGGGCCGGGGGAGATACGCAGTATTTT.

This clone has only one observation. The chain couples TRBV19 to TRBJ2-2; D is unresolved. Germline loops: CDR1 LNHDA, CDR2 SQIVND (reference sequence). V dropped 5 bases and J dropped 6 bases, with 7 bases sitting between them. CDR3 length: 12 amino acids. For the CDR3, the DNA is TGTGCCAGTAGTTATCCCGCCGGGGAGCTGTTTTTT. Translated, it gives CASSYPAGELFF.

V and J are TRBV6-1 and TRBJ2-1, with D maybe TRBD1 (6 bases). Trimming took 1 base from V and 1 from J, leaving 11 bases between them. Germline V gene data show CDR1 as MNHNS and CDR2 as SASEGT. CDR3 length: 16 amino acids. CDR3 in amino acids: CASSEEGTPSYNEQFF. In nucleotides, the CDR3 is TGTGCCAGCAGTGAAGAGGGGACACCGTCCTACAATGAGCAGTTCTTC.

J is TRBJ2-7 and V is TRBV7-8; D call uncertain. Trimming took off 4 bases at V and 3 bases at J, with 16 bases between the two ends. This CDR3 spans 15 amino acids. CDR1 and CDR2 (germline): SGHVS, FQNEAQ. The CDR3 here is CASSSSRVRGYEQYF. In DNA form, the CDR3 reads TGTGCCAGCAGCTCGAGCCGGGTCAGAGGCTACGAGCAGTACTTC.

Note on this clone: One junction end disagrees with the germline gene, perhaps due to a read error. V and J are TRBV13 and TRBJ1-4; D gene ambiguous. CDR3 length equals 15 residues. Germline V gene sequence: CDR1 PRHDT, CDR2 FYEKMQ (reference sequence). The CDR3 DNA follows: TGTGCCAGCAGCCTAGGACGGCCGGGCAATGAAAAACTGTTTTTT. It specifies CASSLGRPGNEKLFF.

The chain is built from TRBV9 and TRBJ1-2; 7 bases are shared with TRBD1. There are 14 residues in the CDR3. Per germline, CDR1 SGDLS and CDR2 YYNGEE. J was trimmed by 2 bases and V by 4 bases; bases with no gene match: 5. The CDR3 DNA is TGTGCCAGCAGCTCCCGGGGACAGAACTATGGCTACACCTTC. This encodes CASSSRGQNYGYTF.

The V gene is TRBV11-3, the J gene TRBJ2-1, with unresolved D. The V gene lost 1 base and the J gene lost 0 bases, with 13 bases spanning the gap. The CDR3 length is 17 residues. The germline gives CDR1 SGHNT, CDR2 YENEEA. The CDR3 reads CASSLGGSSVSYNEQFF. The CDR3 DNA is TGTGCCAGCAGCTTAGGAGGTAGCTCGGTCTCCTACAATGAGCAGTTCTTC.

For the CDR3, the DNA is TGTGCCAGCAGTGAAAGGCGCGGGAGGGCCGGATTCAATGAGCAGTTCTTC. Amino acid sequence: CASSERRGRAGFNEQFF. The chain employs TRBV25-1 and TRBJ2-1; 9 bases agree with TRBD2. The CDR3 has 17 residues. Germline V CDR1 and CDR2: MGHDK, SYGVNS. V was clipped by 2 bases and J by 6 bases; unmatched bases: 11.

V and J are TRBV19 and TRBJ2-1; the match to TRBD2 covers 11 bases. V lost 5 bases to trimming and J lost 6 bases; unmatched junction nucleotides: 6. Germline CDR1 LNHDA, CDR2 SQIVND (reference sequence). The CDR3 totals 15 residues. In DNA, the CDR3 is TGTGCCAGTAGTCCCATAGCGGGAGGGTTCAATGAGCAGTTCTTC. Its translation is CASSPIAGGFNEQFF.

This chain links TRBV9 with TRBJ2-6, with 7 nucleotides matching TRBD2. The CDR3 spans 16 residues. The ends lost 0 bases at V and 0 bases at J; junction bases unmatched: 0. From germline, CDR1 is SGDLS and CDR2 YYNGEE. CDR3 protein: CASSVGGSSGANVLTF. In DNA form, the CDR3 reads TGTGCCAGCAGCGTAGGCGGGAGCTCTGGGGCCAACGTCCTGACTTTC. Full variable domain (outside the CDR3, taken from reference TRBV9 and TRBJ2-6): DSGVTQTPKHLITATGQRVTLRCSPRSGDLSVYWYQQSLDQGLQFLIQYYNGEERAKGNILERFSAQQFPDLHSELNLSSLELGDSALYFCASSVGGSSGANVLTFGAGSRLTVL.

The V gene is TRBV4-1, the J gene TRBJ2-1; 13 positions agree with TRBD2. The V gene end was trimmed by 6 bases and the J gene end by 4 bases; junction bases not matched to a gene: 3. The CDR3 totals 15 residues. Germline-derived CDR1 and CDR2 are MGHRA and YSYEKL. CDR3: CASRRTSGGYNEQFF. CDR3 bases: TGCGCCAGCAGGCGGACTAGCGGGGGTTACAATGAGCAGTTCTTC.

The V call is TRBV11-3, the J call TRBJ2-2, with 7 nucleotides matching TRBD2. V shed 4 bases, J shed 0 bases, and the junction held 8 bases outside the gene matches. The CDR3 covers 17 residues. Germline values: CDR1 SGHNT, CDR2 YENEEA. Here the CDR3 reads CASSSPGRGSNTGELFF. The CDR3 DNA reads as TGTGCCAGCAGCTCCCCTGGGCGGGGGTCGAACACCGGGGAGCTGTTTTTT.

Turning to this clone: Distinct nucleotide sequences in the sample also encode this CDR3. This rearrangement joins TRBV7-9 to TRBJ2-2, with 8 bases that match TRBD2. Germline lookup yields CDR1 SEHNR and CDR2 FQNEAQ (reference sequence). CDR3 length: 15 residues. After removal of 2 bases from V and 4 bases from J, the junction contained 3 bases not matched to a gene. CDR3 sequence (DNA): TGTGCCAGCAGCTTAAGCGGGAGTATCACCGGGGAGCTGTTTTTT. Encoded protein: CASSLSGSITGELFF.

The gene calls are TRBV4-1 and TRBJ1-1; D possibly corresponds to TRBD1 (5 bases). The CDR3 is made up of 14 amino acids. The V gene lost 1 base and the J gene lost 2 bases, with 8 bases spanning the gap. Germline V gene data show CDR1 as MGHRA and CDR2 as YSYEKL. CDR3 amino acids: CASSQGDGNTEAFF. The CDR3 nucleotides read TGCGCCAGCAGCCAAGGGGACGGTAACACTGAAGCTTTCTTT.

The chain combines TRBV6-6 with TRBJ2-1, with D unclear. With 2 bases removed from V and 8 bases from J, the gap between germline ends came to 7 bases. Germline values: CDR1 MNHNY, CDR2 SVGAGI (reference sequence). The CDR3 runs to 12 residues. This chain's CDR3 is CASSYASHEQFF. In DNA form, the CDR3 reads TGTGCCAGCAGTTACGCGAGCCATGAGCAGTTCTTC.

The V gene is TRBV15, the J gene TRBJ2-3; TRBD1 matches at 12 bases. The V gene end was trimmed by 0 bases and the J gene end by 4 bases; junction bases not matched to a gene: 2. This CDR3 comprises 16 residues. Germline V gene data show CDR1 as LNHNV and CDR2 as YYDKDF (reference sequence). The CDR3 region has the DNA TGTGCCACCAGCAGAGATGGGACAGGGGGCGCAGATACGCAGTATTTT. Protein sequence: CATSRDGTGGADTQYF.

The V gene is TRBV19, the J gene TRBJ1-3; D unclear. The germline V gene encodes CDR1 LNHDA and CDR2 SQIVND (reference sequence). Trimming stripped 4 bases from V and 0 bases from J, with 7 bases between. This CDR3 spans 14 amino acids. The CDR3 sequence is CASSNESSGNTIYF. The DNA of the CDR3 is TGTGCCAGTAGTAACGAAAGCTCTGGAAACACCATATATTTT.

This rearrangement joins TRBV2 to TRBJ1-3; 7 nucleotides align to TRBD1. Germline V lookup: CDR1 SNHLY, CDR2 FYNNEI. The CDR3 covers 13 residues. Unmatched junction bases numbered 4, after V lost 10 bases and J lost 1 base. CDR3 loop: CAKTGVSGNTIYF. CDR3 DNA sequence: TGTGCCAAAACAGGGGTTTCTGGAAACACCATATATTTT.

V usage is TRBV28 and J usage is TRBJ2-7; possible D gene TRBD2, 6 bases. Germline lookup yields CDR1 MDHEN and CDR2 SYDVKM. This CDR3 has 15 residues. V shed 7 bases and J shed 1 base, with 17 bases lying between them. The DNA for the CDR3 is TGTGCCAGCAATCCCGGGAGCTGGGAGTCCTACGAGCAGTACTTC. Its translation is CASNPGSWESYEQYF.

This clone occurred many times. The chain employs TRBV30 and TRBJ2-1; 13 nucleotides line up with TRBD2. J was trimmed by 9 bases and V by 7 bases; bases with no gene match: 6. Germline V gives CDR1 GTSNPN, CDR2 SVGIG (reference sequence). This CDR3 is built from 13 residues. The CDR3 protein is CASTSGRAGEQFF. The CDR3 DNA reads TGTGCCTCCACTAGCGGGAGGGCCGGTGAGCAGTTCTTC.

This clone was observed a few times. The chain links TRBV5-4 to TRBJ2-2; 10 nucleotides match TRBD2. With V trimmed by 2 bases and J by 7 bases, 8 bases remained unmatched. Germline lookup yields CDR1 SGHNT and CDR2 YYREEE (reference sequence). This CDR3 spans 16 amino acids. The CDR3 region has the DNA TGTGCCAGCAGCTTACGGCTAGCGGGAGTAGGCGGGGAGCTGTTTTTT. This translates into CASSLRLAGVGGELFF. Together with reference TRBV5-4 and TRBJ2-2, the CDR3 gives the full variable domain: ETGVTQSPTHLIKTRGQQVTLRCSSQSGHNTVSWYQQALGQGPQFIFQYYREEENGRGNFPPRFSGLQFPNYSSELNVNALELDDSALYLCASSLRLAGVGGELFFGEGSRLTVL.

V usage is TRBV7-3 and J usage is TRBJ2-7, with 10 bases aligning to TRBD1. The CDR3 consists of 16 residues. Germline loops: CDR1 SGHTA, CDR2 FQGTGA. The junction had 3 bases not matched to a gene; V was cut back by 1 base and J by 0 bases. CDR3 nucleotide sequence: TGTGCCAGCAGCTTAAAAAGGGACAGGGGCTCCTACGAGCAGTACTTC. Amino acid sequence: CASSLKRDRGSYEQYF.

The CDR3 reads CASSRQRVSTDTQYF. For the CDR3, the DNA is TGTGCCAGCAGTCGACAAAGGGTGAGCACAGATACGCAGTATTTT. The chain couples TRBV7-2 to TRBJ2-3; D is ambiguous. Per germline, CDR1 SGHTA and CDR2 FQGNSA. The CDR3 totals 15 residues. V was shortened by 6 bases and J by 0 bases, with 13 bases between the two germline ends.

The rearrangement links TRBV13 to TRBJ1-1, with 7 bases matching TRBD1. The CDR3 has 13 amino acids. The V gene end was trimmed by 4 bases and the J gene end by 7 bases; junction bases not matched to a gene: 6. Germline CDR1 PRHDT, CDR2 FYEKMQ (reference sequence). CDR3 bases: TGTGCCAGCAGCTCACAGGGGTTGAGTGAAGCTTTCTTT. It encodes CASSSQGLSEAFF.

The chain uses TRBV5-1 and TRBJ2-2; D is perhaps TRBD2 (6 bases). The length of the CDR3 is 18 residues. The V end was cut by 1 base, the J end by 1 base, with 17 bases between. The V gene's germline CDR1 is SGHRS and CDR2 YFSETQ. CDR3 nucleotide sequence: TGCGCCAGCAGCTTGCGAGCCGTCGGTAGCGGGAACACCGGGGAGCTGTTTTTT. Encoded protein: CASSLRAVGSGNTGELFF. The full variable domain, completed using reference TRBV5-1 and TRBJ2-2, is KAGVTQTPRYLIKTRGQQVTLSCSPISGHRSVSWYQQTPGQGLQFLFEYFSETQRNKGNFPGRFSGRQFSNSRSEMNVSTLELGDSALYLCASSLRAVGSGNTGELFFGEGSRLTVL.

The chain carries TRBV5-1 and TRBJ2-5, with 11 bases identical to TRBD2. CDR1 is SGHRS, CDR2 YFSETQ, per germline. This CDR3 comprises 16 residues. V trimming: 4 bases; J trimming: 3 bases; junction bases outside the gene matches: 8. CDR3 sequence reads: CASSTYLLAGEETQYF. The CDR3 DNA is TGCGCCAGCAGCACCTACCTACTAGCGGGAGAAGAGACCCAGTACTTC.

This clone was counted at least ten times. The chain has TRBV6-5 and TRBJ2-7; D remains unclear. CDR1 MNHEY and CDR2 SVGAGI come from the germline V gene. This CDR3 spans 14 amino acids. Trimming removed 0 bases at V and 5 bases at J, with 11 bases between. CDR3 DNA sequence: TGTGCCAGCAGTTACTCACTGTCTCACCACGAGCAGTACTTC. Protein sequence: CASSYSLSHHEQYF.

This chain connects TRBV7-2 to TRBJ2-7; perhaps TRBD1 as D (5 bases). This CDR3 is 14 amino acids long. Germline V gives CDR1 SGHTA, CDR2 FQGNSA. V was clipped by 5 bases and J by 2 bases, with 13 bases between them. CDR3 loop: CASSPGRNTYEQYF. CDR3 nucleotide sequence: TGTGCCAGCAGCCCAGGGCGTAACACCTACGAGCAGTACTTC.